The TCR beta chain described here comes from a study of sequential checkpoint blockade in melanoma. In the study overall: DNA from 70 to 95 pretreatment tumor samples underwent TCRβ immunosequencing. Matched biopsies came pretreatment and at week 13 for twenty-two patients. Study observations and caveats: Clinical benefit was about 30 times likelier when tumor T-cell fraction and clonality increased.

Clones were sequenced by immunoSEQ multiplex PCR, and TCRdb holds only the in-frame ones, with some missing. The sample holds about 9,500 clones; around 23% are singletons and the top ten take 14%. This clone is labeled medium-sized. Its antigen is not identified. As for treatment: randomized to nivolumab then ipilimumab (arm A) or the reverse (arm B). The CDR3 runs 15 residues. In germline, CDR1 is SGDLS, CDR2 YYNGEE. V gave up 4 bases and J gave up 4 bases; unmatched junction bases: 6. The V gene is TRBV9, the J gene TRBJ1-2, with TRBD1 matching 11 bases. This sequence originates from a human donor with melanoma. The specimen was tumor tissue (inferred from file names), collected from a patient given nivolumab and ipilimumab in sequence. CDR3 in amino acids: CASSRQGTGGYGYTF. CDR3 nucleotides: TGTGCCAGCAGCCGCCAAGGGACAGGGGGCTATGGCTACACCTTC.